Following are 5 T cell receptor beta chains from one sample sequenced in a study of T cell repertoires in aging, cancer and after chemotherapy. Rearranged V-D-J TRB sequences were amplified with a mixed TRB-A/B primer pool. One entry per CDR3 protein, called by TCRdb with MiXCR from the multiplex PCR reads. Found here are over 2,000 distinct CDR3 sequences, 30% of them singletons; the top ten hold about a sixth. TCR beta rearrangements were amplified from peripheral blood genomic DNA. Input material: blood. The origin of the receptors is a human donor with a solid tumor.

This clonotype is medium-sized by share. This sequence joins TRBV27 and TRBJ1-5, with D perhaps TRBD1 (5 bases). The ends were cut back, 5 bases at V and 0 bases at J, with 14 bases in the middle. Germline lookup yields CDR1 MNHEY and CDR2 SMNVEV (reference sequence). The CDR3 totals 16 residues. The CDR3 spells CASSALGTVSNQPQHF. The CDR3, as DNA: TGTGCCAGCAGTGCGCTAGGGACGGTTAGCAATCAGCCCCAGCATTTT.

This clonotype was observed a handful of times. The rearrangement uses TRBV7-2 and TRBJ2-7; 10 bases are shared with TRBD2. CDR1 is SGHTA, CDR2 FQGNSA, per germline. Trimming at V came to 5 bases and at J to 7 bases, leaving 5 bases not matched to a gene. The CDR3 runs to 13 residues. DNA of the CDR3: TGTGCCAGCAGCCCTAGCGGGGGAGGTGAGCAGTACTTC. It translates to CASSPSGGGEQYF.

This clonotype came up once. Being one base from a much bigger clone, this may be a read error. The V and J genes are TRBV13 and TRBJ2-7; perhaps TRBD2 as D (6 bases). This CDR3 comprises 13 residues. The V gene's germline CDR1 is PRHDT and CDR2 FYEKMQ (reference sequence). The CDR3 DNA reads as TGTGCCAGTCGGGAGCTTTGGGGCGACGAGCGGTACTTC. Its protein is CASRELWGDERYF.

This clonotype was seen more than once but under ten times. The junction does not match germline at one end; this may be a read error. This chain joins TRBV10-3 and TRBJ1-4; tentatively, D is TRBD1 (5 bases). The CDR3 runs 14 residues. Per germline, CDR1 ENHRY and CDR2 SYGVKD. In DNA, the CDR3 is TGTGCCATCAGTGAGTCCGGGACTAAAGAAAAACTGTTTTTT. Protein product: CAISESGTKEKLFF.

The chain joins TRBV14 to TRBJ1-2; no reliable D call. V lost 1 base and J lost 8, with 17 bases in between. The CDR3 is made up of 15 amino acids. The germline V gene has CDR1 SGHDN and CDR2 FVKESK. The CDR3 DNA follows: TGTGCCAGCAGCCAAGTTCGCACAGCCGGCGAAGGCTACACCTTC. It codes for CASSQVRTAGEGYTF.